Each of the 10 T cell receptor beta chains below was sequenced from the same sample in a study of HIV-infected patients and healthy controls. MiXCR, run by TCRdb on the 5' RACE reads, gives a single entry per CDR3 protein. This table has some 70,000 distinct CDR3 sequences, 15% to 20% appearing once. Sequencing was done on a sample of CD4+ T cells from blood. The receptors shown here come from a human donor in good health.

At least ten counts were recorded for this clonotype. The chain recombines TRBV7-2 with TRBJ1-5; D is perhaps TRBD1 (5 bases). Deletions cut 4 bases from V and 7 bases from J, with 14 bases between. This CDR3 comprises 14 residues. CDR1 SGHTA and CDR2 FQGNSA come from the germline V gene. CDR3 DNA: TGTGCCAGCAGCTCCGACAGTCAAGGCCAGCCCCAGCATTTT. Its translation: CASSSDSQGQPQHF.

This clonotype has a count of ten or more. V gene TRBV7-3 combines with J gene TRBJ1-1; D not certain. V lost 4 bases and J lost 1, with 7 bases in between. Germline CDR1 reads SGHTA; CDR2 reads FQGTGA. The CDR3 sequence is 13 residues long. CDR3 in DNA: TGTGCCAGCAGCTCCAGGTCGAACACTGAAGCTTTCTTT. This encodes CASSSRSNTEAFF.

The chain uses TRBV4-2 and TRBJ2-1; TRBD2 agrees at 10 bases. Looked up from germline, CDR1 is LGHNA and CDR2 is YNFKEQ. The CDR3 runs 17 residues. The V gene end was trimmed by 3 bases and the J gene end by 4 bases; junction bases not matched to a gene: 9. The CDR3 reads CASSQAILAGGYNEQFF. In DNA form, the CDR3 reads TGTGCCAGCAGCCAGGCTATCTTAGCGGGAGGTTACAATGAGCAGTTCTTC.

The table lists this clonotype with many counts. The rearrangement joins TRBV10-3 to TRBJ1-1; D is uncertain. CDR3 size: 12 residues. Germline CDR1 and CDR2: ENHRY and SYGVKD. The V end was cut by 8 bases, the J end by 1 base, with 8 bases between. The CDR3 nucleotides are TGTGCCATCTCGAAGGCGAACACTGAAGCTTTCTTT. Protein sequence: CAISKANTEAFF.

This clonotype has just a few counts. This chain links TRBV6-5 with TRBJ1-5; 7 bases map to TRBD1. CDR3 length equals 18 residues. Germline V gives CDR1 MNHEY, CDR2 SVGAGI. V shed 6 bases, J shed 2 bases, and the junction held 16 bases outside the gene matches. This CDR3 reads CASSPSYITGEGNQPQHF. CDR3 nucleotides: TGTGCCAGCAGCCCCAGTTATATCACAGGGGAGGGCAATCAGCCCCAGCATTTT.

The rearrangement uses TRBV12-3 or TRBV12-4 and TRBJ2-5, with 11 bases matching TRBD2. V shed 2 bases and J 3 bases; nucleotides not matched to a gene: 8. The length of the CDR3 is 17 residues. CDR3 nucleotides: TGTGCCAGCAGTTTAAGAGGGACTAGCGGTCAGAAAGAGACCCAGTACTTC. Translation: CASSLRGTSGQKETQYF.

This clonotype appeared once. One end of the junction fails to match germline, which may point to a read error. The V gene is TRBV7-3, the J gene TRBJ2-5; 7 bases fit TRBD1. This CDR3 comprises 14 residues. Per the germline V gene, CDR1 is SGHTA and CDR2 is FQGTGA. CDR3 DNA: TGTGTCAGCAGCTTTAGGGGGCGCACGGAGACCCAGTACTTC. Protein sequence: CVSSFRGRTETQYF. The whole variable domain, filled in from reference TRBV7-3 and TRBJ2-5, reads GAGVSQTPSNKVTEKGKYVELRCDPISGHTALYWYRQSLGQGPEFLIYFQGTGAADDSGLPNDRFFAVRPEGSVSTLKIQRTERGDSAVYLCVSSFRGRTETQYFGPGTRLLVL.

This clonotype was detected a few times. CDR3 protein: CASSLFPRAGLSSGANVLTF. CDR3 coding DNA: TGTGCCAGCAGCTTGTTTCCCCGGGCAGGGCTAAGCTCTGGGGCCAACGTCCTGACTTTC. The rearrangement joins TRBV5-4 to TRBJ2-6; perhaps TRBD1 as D (5 bases). V lost 1 base and J 0 bases, leaving 20 bases between the germline ends. CDR3 size: 20 residues. CDR1 and CDR2 (germline): SGHNT, YYREEE (reference sequence).

This rearrangement joins TRBV19 to TRBJ1-1, with TRBD1 as a possible D gene (6 bases). Germline assignment: CDR1 LNHDA and CDR2 SQIVND (reference sequence). The CDR3 contains 15 residues. Trimming took 5 bases from V and 0 from J, leaving 13 bases between them. The CDR3 bases are TGTGCCAGTAGTGTTCCGGGACATCTGAACACTGAAGCTTTCTTT. Translation: CASSVPGHLNTEAFF.

The rearrangement joins TRBV20-1 to TRBJ1-2; the match to TRBD1 covers 12 bases. There are 15 residues in the CDR3. J was trimmed by 6 bases and V by 6 bases; bases with no gene match: 11. Germline V CDR1 and CDR2: DFQATT, SNEGSKA (reference sequence). CDR3 residues: CSAPGTGGYRDGYTF. The CDR3 nucleotides are TGCAGTGCCCCCGGGACAGGGGGCTATAGGGATGGCTACACCTTC.